This T cell receptor beta chain was retrieved from a study of beta chain features in type 1 diabetes. Study observations and caveats: Moderately but significantly shorter TCRB CDR3s were found in Type 1 diabetes patients in all four CD4+ subsets. Researchers cautioned that cDNA sequencing could over-represent cells with high TCR expression. Any HLA-type effect on TCRB rearrangement remained unresolved here.

Via CD45RO/CCR7/CD25/CD127/CD95/CD27, cells of the CD4+ naive, central memory, regulatory and stem cell-like memory subsets were sorted. Sorted populations were all over 95% pure. Since all of the isolated RNA was reverse transcribed, expressed TCRB transcripts were what got sequenced. The protocol was immunoSEQ multiplex PCR, while the TCRdb copy is restricted to in-frame clones and leaves out a portion. This sample has roughly 280,000 clones, with about 23% found just once. The CDR3 spans 15 residues. With 4 bases clipped from V and 6 bases from J, the junction kept 8 bases outside the gene matches. The germline V gene has CDR1 SNHLY and CDR2 FYNNEI. This clone was detected a few times. Its antigen is currently unknown.

The sequencing input was naive CD4+ T cells from blood. The chain recombines TRBV2 with TRBJ2-1; 8 positions match TRBD2. The receptor comes from a woman younger than 45 with type 1 diabetes. The CDR3 protein is CASSVRLALANEQFF. The CDR3 DNA reads TGTGCCAGCAGTGTCAGACTAGCGCTAGCCAATGAGCAGTTCTTC.